This T cell receptor beta chain was found in a study of T cell repertoires in cytomegalovirus infection. Study summary: Through public TCR beta signatures, both CMV infection and matching HLA type were indicated.

Broader study findings: HLA-C-restricted CMV-specific TCR beta clonotypes prevailed in the ex vivo response.

V was cut by 9 bases and J by 0 bases, with 15 bases left in between. The CDR3 is made up of 16 amino acids. Germline V gene sequence: CDR1 SNHLY, CDR2 FYNNEI. TCRdb fed the reads into MiXCR, producing one record per CDR3 protein. The data hold some 600,000 distinct CDR3 sequences, with approximately 24% observed a single time. This clonotype occurred once. Antigen: not known. The specimen sequenced was CD8+ T cells from PBMCs. The chain uses TRBV2 and TRBJ2-6; D uncertain. The receptor was isolated from a human donor in good health (CMV status not recorded). Some clones in this sample may be carry-over from other donors' samples. CDR3 coding DNA: TGTGCCAGACTACCCGGTGCCCCCTCTGGGGCCAACGTCCTGACTTTC. Translated: CARLPGAPSGANVLTF.